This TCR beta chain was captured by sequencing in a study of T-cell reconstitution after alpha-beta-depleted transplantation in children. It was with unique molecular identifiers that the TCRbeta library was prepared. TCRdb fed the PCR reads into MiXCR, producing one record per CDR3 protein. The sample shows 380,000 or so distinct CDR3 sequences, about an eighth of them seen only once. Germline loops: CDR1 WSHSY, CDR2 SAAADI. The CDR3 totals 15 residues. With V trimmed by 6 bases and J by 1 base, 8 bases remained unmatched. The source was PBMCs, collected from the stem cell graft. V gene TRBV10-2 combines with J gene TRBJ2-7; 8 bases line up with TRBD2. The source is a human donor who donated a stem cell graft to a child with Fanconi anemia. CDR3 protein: CASRGGGSLSYEQYF. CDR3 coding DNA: TGCGCCAGCAGAGGCGGGGGGAGCCTTTCCTACGAGCAGTACTTC.